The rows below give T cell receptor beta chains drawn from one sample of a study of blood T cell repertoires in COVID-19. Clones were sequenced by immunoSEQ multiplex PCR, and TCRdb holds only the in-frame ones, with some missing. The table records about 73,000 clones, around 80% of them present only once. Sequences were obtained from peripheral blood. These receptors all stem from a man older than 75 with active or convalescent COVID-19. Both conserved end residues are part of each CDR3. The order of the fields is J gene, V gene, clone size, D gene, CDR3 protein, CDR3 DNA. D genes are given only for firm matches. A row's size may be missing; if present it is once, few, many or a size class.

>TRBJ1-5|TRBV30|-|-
CAWNLGAGQPQHF
TGTGCCTGGAACTTGGGGGCAGGACAGCCCCAGCATTTT
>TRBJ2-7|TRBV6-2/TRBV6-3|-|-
CASSFPSGRMTYEQYF
TGTGCCAGCAGTTTCCCCAGCGGCAGGATGACCTACGAGCAGTACTTC
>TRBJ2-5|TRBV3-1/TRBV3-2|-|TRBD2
CASSKGGLAGVRETQYF
TGTGCCAGCAGCAAAGGGGGACTAGCGGGAGTGCGGGAGACCCAGTACTTC
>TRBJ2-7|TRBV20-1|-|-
CSARSGEQYF
TGCAGTGCTAGAAGCGGCGAGCAGTACTTC
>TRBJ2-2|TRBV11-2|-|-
CASSLDWANPPGELFF
TGTGCCAGCAGCTTAGATTGGGCAAATCCACCCGGGGAGCTGTTTTTT
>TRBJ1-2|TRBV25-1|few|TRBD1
CASSVHRGRDGYTF
TGTGCCAGCAGTGTTCACAGGGGGCGGGATGGCTACACCTTC
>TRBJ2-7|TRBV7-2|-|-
CASSARTGGDEQYF
TGTGCCAGCAGCGCTAGGACGGGGGGCGACGAGCAGTACTTC
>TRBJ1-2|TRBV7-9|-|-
CASSSELHYGYTF
TGTGCCAGCAGCTCCGAACTCCACTATGGCTACACCTTC
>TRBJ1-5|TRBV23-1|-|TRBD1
CANLGLTNLRGTGPNQPQHF
TGCGCCAACTTAGGACTAACAAACCTGAGGGGGACAGGCCCCAATCAGCCCCAGCATTTT
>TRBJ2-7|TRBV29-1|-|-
CSAVSAGDAYEQYF
TGCAGCGCCGTGTCAGCGGGCGACGCCTACGAGCAGTACTTC
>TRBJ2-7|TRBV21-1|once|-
CASTARGRYYEQYF
TGTGCCAGCACAGCGCGGGGACGGTACTACGAGCAGTACTTC
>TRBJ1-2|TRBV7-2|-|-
CASSTGGLYGYTF
TGTGCCAGCAGCACCGGGGGGCTATATGGCTACACCTTC
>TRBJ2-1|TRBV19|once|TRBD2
CASSAGDWDEQFF
TGTGCCAGTAGTGCGGGGGATTGGGATGAGCAGTTCTTC
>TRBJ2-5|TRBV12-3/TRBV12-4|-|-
CASSPRETQYF
TGTGCCAGCAGTCCCAGAGAGACCCAGTACTTC
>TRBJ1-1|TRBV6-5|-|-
CASSRDLNTEAFF
TGTGCCAGCAGCAGGGATTTGAACACTGAAGCTTTCTTT
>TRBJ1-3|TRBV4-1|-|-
CASSQPGSNSGNTIYF
TGCGCCAGCAGCCAACCCGGGTCAAACTCTGGAAACACCATATATTTT
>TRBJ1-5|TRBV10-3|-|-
CAISELHGNQPQHF
TGTGCCATCAGTGAGTTACATGGCAATCAGCCCCAGCATTTT
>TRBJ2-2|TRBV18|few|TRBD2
CASSPSSGRPNTGELFF
TGTGCCAGCTCACCCTCTAGCGGGAGGCCGAACACCGGGGAGCTGTTTTTT
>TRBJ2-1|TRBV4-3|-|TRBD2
CASSNSGRAYNEQFF
TGCGCCAGCAGCAATAGCGGGAGGGCCTACAATGAGCAGTTCTTC
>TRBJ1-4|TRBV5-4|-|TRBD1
CASSPAGQGAFSTNEKLFF
TGTGCCAGCAGCCCGGCGGGACAGGGGGCCTTTTCAACTAATGAAAAACTGTTTTTT
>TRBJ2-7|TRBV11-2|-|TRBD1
CASSLGQGAHEQYF
TGTGCCAGCAGCTTGGGACAGGGGGCCCACGAGCAGTACTTC
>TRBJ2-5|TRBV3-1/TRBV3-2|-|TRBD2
CASSQGIAGDGRETQYF
TGTGCCAGCAGCCAAGGGATAGCGGGTGACGGACGTGAGACCCAGTACTTC
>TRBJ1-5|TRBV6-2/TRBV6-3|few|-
CASSQVRGSRRTGPQHF
TGTGCCAGCAGCCAAGTCCGGGGAAGCCGGAGGACCGGGCCCCAGCATTTT
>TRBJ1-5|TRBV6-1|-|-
CASSEARAGGVHSNQPQHF
TGTGCCAGCAGTGAAGCGCGGGCCGGGGGAGTTCATAGCAATCAGCCCCAGCATTTT
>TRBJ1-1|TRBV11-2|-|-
CASSHRGALSSEAFF
TGTGCCAGCAGCCACCGCGGGGCGCTCAGCTCTGAAGCTTTCTTT
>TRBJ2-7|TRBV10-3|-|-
CAISESSPQGAYEQYF
TGTGCCATCAGTGAGTCGAGCCCGCAGGGTGCCTACGAGCAGTACTTC
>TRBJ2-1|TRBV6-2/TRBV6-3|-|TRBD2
CASSSWTSGPLNEQFF
TGTGCCAGCAGTTCTTGGACTAGCGGGCCCCTCAATGAGCAGTTCTTC
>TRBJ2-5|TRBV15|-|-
CATSRDYLQETQYF
TGTGCCACCAGCAGAGATTACCTACAAGAGACCCAGTACTTC
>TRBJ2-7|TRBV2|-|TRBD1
CASRMGQSNEQYF
TGTGCCAGCAGGATGGGACAGTCCAACGAGCAGTACTTC
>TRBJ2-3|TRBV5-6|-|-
CASSFYPFQREWGDTQYF
TGTGCCAGCAGCTTTTATCCCTTCCAACGGGAGTGGGGAGATACGCAGTATTTT
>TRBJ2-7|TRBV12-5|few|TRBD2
CASGLPRLAGGYEQYF
TGTGCTAGTGGTTTGCCCAGACTAGCGGGGGGGTACGAGCAGTACTTC
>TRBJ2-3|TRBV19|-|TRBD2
CASRDLAGGLDTQYF
TGTGCCAGTCGAGACTTAGCGGGGGGTTTAGATACGCAGTATTTT
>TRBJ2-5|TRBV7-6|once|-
CASSLVPSGHGQETQYF
TGTGCCAGCAGCTTAGTCCCCTCCGGACACGGTCAAGAGACCCAGTACTTC